The clone carrying this T cell receptor beta chain was seen a few times. The antigen remains unidentified. Cultured CD4+ T cells had their DNA profiled by the Oncomine TCR Beta short-read assay. Genomic DNA extraction was carried out from cultured CD4+ T cells. TCRdb itself ran the PCR reads through MiXCR, one entry per CDR3 protein. This sample has about 7,800 distinct CDR3 sequences, with approximately 41% found just once. These data come from a study of vaccination and CD4 T cells after COVID-19. The wider study: Cells were stimulated with overlapping spike peptide pools from SARS-CoV-2, HCoV-NL63, HCoV-OC43 and HCoV-229E. Control cultures received a CEFX pool, an HIV-1 Nef pool, or no peptide.

This CDR3 spans 14 amino acids. Trimming left V 8 bases short and J 7 bases short, with 20 bases between. Germline CDR1 and CDR2: SEHNR and FQNEAQ (reference sequence). Treatment denoted: approximately 11-day PBMC culture with coronavirus spike peptide pools or control peptides (ViraFEST assay). Gathering of the CD4+ T cells, from the unexposed donor, took place before the COVID-19 pandemic (2011-2018). ViraFEST relied on peptide pools to expand antigen-specific T cells; the TCRs were sequenced afterward. Half the growth medium was swapped for new IL-2 medium on days 3 and 7. This sequence originates from a human donor in good health. Source material: CD4+ T cells from blood, cultured in vitro. The chain uses TRBV7-9 and TRBJ1-2; D perhaps matches TRBD1 (5 bases). The CDR3 protein is CASAAAGGISGYTF. In DNA, the CDR3 is TGTGCCAGCGCCGCCGCGGGGGGTATCTCTGGCTACACCTTC.